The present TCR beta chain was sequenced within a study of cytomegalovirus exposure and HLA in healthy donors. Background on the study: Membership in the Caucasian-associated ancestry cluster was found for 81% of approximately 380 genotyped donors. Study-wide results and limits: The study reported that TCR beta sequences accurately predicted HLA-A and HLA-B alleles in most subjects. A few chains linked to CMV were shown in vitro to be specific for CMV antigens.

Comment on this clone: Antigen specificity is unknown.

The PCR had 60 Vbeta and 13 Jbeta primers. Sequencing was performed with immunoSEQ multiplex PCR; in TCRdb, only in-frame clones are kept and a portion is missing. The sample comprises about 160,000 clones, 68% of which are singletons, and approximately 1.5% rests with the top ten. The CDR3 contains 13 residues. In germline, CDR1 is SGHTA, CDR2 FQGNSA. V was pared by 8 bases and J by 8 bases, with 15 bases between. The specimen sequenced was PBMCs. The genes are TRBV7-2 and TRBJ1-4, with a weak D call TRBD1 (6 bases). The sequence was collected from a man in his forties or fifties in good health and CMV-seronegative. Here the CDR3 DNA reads TGTGCCAGCGCGGGGGGGCGCGTGGAAAAACTGTTTTTT. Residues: CASAGGRVEKLFF.